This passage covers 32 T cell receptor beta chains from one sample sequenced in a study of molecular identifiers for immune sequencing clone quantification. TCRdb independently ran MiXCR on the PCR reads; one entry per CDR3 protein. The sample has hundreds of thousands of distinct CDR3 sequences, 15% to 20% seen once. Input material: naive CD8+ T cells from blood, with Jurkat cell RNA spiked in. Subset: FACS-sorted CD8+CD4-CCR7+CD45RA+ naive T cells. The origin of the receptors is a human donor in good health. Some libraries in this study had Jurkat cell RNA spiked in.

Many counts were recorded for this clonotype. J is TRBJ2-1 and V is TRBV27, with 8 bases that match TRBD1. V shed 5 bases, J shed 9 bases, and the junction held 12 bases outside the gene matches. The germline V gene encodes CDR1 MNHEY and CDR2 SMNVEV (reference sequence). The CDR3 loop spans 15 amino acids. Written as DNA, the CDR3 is TGTGCCAGCAGTACTGGACAGGGAGGTTTTGGTGAGCAGTTCTTC. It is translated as CASSTGQGGFGEQFF.

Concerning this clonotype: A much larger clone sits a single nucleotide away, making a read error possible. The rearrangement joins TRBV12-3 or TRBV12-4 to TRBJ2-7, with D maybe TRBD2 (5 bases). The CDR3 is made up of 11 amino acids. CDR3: CATQVAGEQCF. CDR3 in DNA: TGTGCCACCCAGGTGGCGGGCGAGCAGTGCTTC.

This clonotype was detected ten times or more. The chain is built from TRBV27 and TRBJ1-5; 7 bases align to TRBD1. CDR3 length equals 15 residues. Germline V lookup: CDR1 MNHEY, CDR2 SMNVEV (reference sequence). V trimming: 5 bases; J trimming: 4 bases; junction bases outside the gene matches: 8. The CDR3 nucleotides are TGTGCCAGCAGTCCCGGGACAGCCCAAAATCAGCCCCAGCATTTT. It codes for CASSPGTAQNQPQHF.

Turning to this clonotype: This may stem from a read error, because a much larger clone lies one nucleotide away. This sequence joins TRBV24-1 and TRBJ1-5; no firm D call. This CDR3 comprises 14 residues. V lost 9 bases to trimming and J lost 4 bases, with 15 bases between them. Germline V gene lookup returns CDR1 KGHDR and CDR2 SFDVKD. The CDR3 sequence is CATSHGEVNQPQHF. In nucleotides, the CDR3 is TGTGCCACCTCACACGGCGAGGTGAATCAGCCCCAGCATTTT.

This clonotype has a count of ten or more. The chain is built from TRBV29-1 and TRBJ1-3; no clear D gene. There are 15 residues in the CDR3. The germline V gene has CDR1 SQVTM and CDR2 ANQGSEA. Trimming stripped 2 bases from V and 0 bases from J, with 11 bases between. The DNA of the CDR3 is TGCAGCGTTGAAAATCTTTCACGCTCTGGAAACACCATATATTTT. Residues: CSVENLSRSGNTIYF.

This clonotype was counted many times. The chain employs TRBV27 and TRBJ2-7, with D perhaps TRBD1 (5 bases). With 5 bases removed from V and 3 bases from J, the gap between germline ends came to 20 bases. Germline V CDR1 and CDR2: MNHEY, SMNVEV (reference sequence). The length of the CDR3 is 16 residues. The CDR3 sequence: CASSPLSAGPLYEQYF. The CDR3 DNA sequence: TGTGCCAGCAGTCCTTTATCAGCAGGGCCACTCTACGAGCAGTACTTC.

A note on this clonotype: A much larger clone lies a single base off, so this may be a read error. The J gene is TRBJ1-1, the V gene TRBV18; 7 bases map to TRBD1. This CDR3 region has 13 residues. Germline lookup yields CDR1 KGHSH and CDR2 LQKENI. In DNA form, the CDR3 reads TGTGCCGGCTCATCAGAGGGGGCGACTGAAGCTTTCTTT. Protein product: CAGSSEGATEAFF.

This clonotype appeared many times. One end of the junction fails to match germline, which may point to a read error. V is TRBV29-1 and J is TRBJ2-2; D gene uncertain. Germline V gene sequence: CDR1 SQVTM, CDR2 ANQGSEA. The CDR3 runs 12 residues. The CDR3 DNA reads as TGTCGGTACTGTACGAACACCGGGGAGCTGTTTTTT. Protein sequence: CRYCTNTGELFF.

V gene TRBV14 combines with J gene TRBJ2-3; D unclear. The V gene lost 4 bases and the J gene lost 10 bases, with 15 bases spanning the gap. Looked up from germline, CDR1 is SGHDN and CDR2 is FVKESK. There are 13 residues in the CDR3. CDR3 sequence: CASSLTPRAPQYF. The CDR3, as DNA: TGTGCCAGCAGCCTGACTCCTAGGGCGCCGCAGTATTTT.

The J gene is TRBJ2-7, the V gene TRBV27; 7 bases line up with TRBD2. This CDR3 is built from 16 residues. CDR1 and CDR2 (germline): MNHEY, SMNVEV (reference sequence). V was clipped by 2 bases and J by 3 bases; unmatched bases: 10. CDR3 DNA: TGTGCCAGCAGTTTACGGGGGGTGACCAGGCTCTACGAGCAGTACTTC. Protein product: CASSLRGVTRLYEQYF.

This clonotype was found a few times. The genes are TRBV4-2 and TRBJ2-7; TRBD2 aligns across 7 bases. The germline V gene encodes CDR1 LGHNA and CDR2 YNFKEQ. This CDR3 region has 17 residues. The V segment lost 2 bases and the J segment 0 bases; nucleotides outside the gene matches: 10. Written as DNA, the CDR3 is TGTGCCAGCAGCCAATCCCGACCCGGGAGGAGCTCCTACGAGCAGTACTTC. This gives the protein CASSQSRPGRSSYEQYF.

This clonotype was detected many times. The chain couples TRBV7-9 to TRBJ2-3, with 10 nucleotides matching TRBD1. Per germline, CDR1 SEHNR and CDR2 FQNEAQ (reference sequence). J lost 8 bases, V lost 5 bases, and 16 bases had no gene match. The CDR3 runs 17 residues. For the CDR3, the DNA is TGTGCCAGCAGCGGTACCCGGGACAGGGGCGTCCCAGGTACGCAGTATTTT. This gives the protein CASSGTRDRGVPGTQYF.

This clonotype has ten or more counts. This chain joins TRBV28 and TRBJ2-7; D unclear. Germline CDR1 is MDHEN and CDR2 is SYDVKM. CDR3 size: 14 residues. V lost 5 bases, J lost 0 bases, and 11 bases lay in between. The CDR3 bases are TGTGCCAGCAGTCTTATACGAAACTCCTACGAGCAGTACTTC. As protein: CASSLIRNSYEQYF. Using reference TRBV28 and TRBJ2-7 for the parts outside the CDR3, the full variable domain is DVKVTQSSRYLVKRTGEKVFLECVQDMDHENMFWYRQDPGLGLRLIYFSYDVKMKEKGDIPEGYSVSREKKERFSLILESASTNQTSMYLCASSLIRNSYEQYFGPGTRLTVT.

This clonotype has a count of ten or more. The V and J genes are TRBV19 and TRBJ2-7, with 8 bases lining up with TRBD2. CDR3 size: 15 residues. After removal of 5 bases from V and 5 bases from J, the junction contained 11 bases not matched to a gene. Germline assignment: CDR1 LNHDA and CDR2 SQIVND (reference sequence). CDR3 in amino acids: CASSPKAGVIHEQYF. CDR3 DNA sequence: TGTGCCAGTAGTCCCAAAGCGGGAGTAATCCACGAGCAGTACTTC.

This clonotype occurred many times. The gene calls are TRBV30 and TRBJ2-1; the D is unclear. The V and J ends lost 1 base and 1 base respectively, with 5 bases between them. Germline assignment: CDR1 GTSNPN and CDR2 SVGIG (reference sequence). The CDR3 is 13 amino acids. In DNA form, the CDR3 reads TGTGCCTGGAGTGGTGGGTCCTACAATGAGCAGTTCTTC. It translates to CAWSGGSYNEQFF. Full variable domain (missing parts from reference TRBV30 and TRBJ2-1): SQTIHQWPATLVQPVGSPLSLECTVEGTSNPNLYWYRQAAGRGLQLLFYSVGIGQISSEVPQNLSASRPQDRQFILSSKKLLLSDSGFYLCAWSGGSYNEQFFGPGTRLTVL.

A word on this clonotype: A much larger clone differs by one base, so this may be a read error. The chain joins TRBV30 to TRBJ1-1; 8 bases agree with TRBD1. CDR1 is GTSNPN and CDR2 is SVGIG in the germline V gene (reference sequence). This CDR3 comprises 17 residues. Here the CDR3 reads CAWRRARTGSKGADAFF. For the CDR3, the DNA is TGTGCCTGGAGGAGAGCAAGGACAGGGTCCAAGGGGGCTGATGCTTTCTTT.

Here the CDR3 DNA reads TGTGCCAGTAACCTAGCGGGGAACCTATCTAGCACAGATACGCAGTATTTT. Residues: CASNLAGNLSSTDTQYF. This chain uses TRBV19 with TRBJ2-3; 9 nucleotides match TRBD2. The V gene end was trimmed by 7 bases and the J gene end by 0 bases; junction bases not matched to a gene: 11. The germline V gene encodes CDR1 LNHDA and CDR2 SQIVND (reference sequence). This CDR3 has 17 residues. Full variable domain (missing parts from reference TRBV19 and TRBJ2-3): DGGITQSPKYLFRKEGQNVTLSCEQNLNHDAMYWYRQDPGQGLRLIYYSQIVNDFQKGDIAEGYSVSREKKESFPLTVTSAQKNPTAFYLCASNLAGNLSSTDTQYFGPGTRLTVL.

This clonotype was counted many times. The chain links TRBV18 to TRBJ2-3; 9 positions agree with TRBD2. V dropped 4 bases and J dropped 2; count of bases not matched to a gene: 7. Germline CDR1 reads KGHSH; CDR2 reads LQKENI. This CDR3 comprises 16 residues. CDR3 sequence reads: CASSQRTSDYTDTQYF. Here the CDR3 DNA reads TGTGCCAGCTCACAACGGACTAGCGACTACACAGATACGCAGTATTTT.

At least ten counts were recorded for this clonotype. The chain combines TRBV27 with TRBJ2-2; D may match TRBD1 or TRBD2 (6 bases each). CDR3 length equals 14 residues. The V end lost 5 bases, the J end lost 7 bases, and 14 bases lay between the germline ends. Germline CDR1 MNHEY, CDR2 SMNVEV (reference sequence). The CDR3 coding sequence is TGTGCCAGCAGTATGGGCAGGGGAGGCGGGGAGCTGTTTTTT. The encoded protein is CASSMGRGGGELFF.

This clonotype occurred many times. This chain's CDR3 is CSVVQWDTQYF. The CDR3 DNA reads as TGCAGCGTTGTACAGTGGGATACGCAGTATTTT. The V gene is TRBV29-1, the J gene TRBJ2-3; D is unresolved. V gave up 4 bases and J gave up 6 bases, with 8 bases separating them. The CDR3 runs 11 residues. Germline-derived CDR1 and CDR2 are SQVTM and ANQGSEA.

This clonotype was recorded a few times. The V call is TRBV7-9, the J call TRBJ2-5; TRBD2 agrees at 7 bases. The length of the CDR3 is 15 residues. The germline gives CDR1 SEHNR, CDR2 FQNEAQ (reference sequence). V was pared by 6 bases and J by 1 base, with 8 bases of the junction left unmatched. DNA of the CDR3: TGTGCCAGCAGTCATACCGGCGGGGGCCAAGAGACCCAGTACTTC. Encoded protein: CASSHTGGGQETQYF.

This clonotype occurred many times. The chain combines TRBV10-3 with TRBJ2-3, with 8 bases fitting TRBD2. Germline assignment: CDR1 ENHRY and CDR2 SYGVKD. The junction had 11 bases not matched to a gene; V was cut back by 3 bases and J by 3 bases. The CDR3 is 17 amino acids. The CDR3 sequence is CAISDLLVAGSTDTQYF. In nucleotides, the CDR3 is TGTGCCATCAGTGACCTCCTGGTAGCGGGATCGACAGATACGCAGTATTTT.

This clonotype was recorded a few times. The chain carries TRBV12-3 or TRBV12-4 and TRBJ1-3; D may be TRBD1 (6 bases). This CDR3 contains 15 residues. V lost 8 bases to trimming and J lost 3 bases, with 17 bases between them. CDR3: CASSWGGGGGNTIYF. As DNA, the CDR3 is TGTGCCAGCTCGTGGGGGGGGGGCGGTGGAAACACCATATATTTT.

DNA for the CDR3: TGTGCCACAACTTTGACTAGCGGGCACAATGAGCAGTTCTTC. Translated: CATTLTSGHNEQFF. This rearrangement joins TRBV19 to TRBJ2-1; the match to TRBD2 covers 10 bases. The CDR3 has 14 residues. Trimming cost V 10 bases and J 5 bases; bases outside gene matches: 8. CDR1 is LNHDA and CDR2 is SQIVND in the germline V gene (reference sequence).

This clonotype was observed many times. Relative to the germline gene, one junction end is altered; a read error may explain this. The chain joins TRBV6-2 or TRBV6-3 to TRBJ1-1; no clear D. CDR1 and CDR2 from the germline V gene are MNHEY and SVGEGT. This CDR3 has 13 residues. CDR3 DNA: TGTGCCAGCAGTCACTCCCTGAACACTGAAGCTTTCTTT. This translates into CASSHSLNTEAFF.

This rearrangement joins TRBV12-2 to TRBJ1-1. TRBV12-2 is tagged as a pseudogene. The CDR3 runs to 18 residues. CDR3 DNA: TGTGCAAGTCGCTTAGTGGCCCTGCCCTGTGGGAAGAACACTGAAGCTTTCTTT. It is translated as CASRLVALPCGKNTEAFF.

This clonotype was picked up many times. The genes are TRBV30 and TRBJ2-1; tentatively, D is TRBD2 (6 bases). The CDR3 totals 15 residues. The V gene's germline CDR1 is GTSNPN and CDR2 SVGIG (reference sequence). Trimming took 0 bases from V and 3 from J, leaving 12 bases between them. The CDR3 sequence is CAWSVSTGLYNEQFF. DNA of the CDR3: TGTGCCTGGAGTGTATCAACGGGACTCTACAATGAGCAGTTCTTC. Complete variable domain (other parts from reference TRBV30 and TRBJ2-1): SQTIHQWPATLVQPVGSPLSLECTVEGTSNPNLYWYRQAAGRGLQLLFYSVGIGQISSEVPQNLSASRPQDRQFILSSKKLLLSDSGFYLCAWSVSTGLYNEQFFGPGTRLTVL.

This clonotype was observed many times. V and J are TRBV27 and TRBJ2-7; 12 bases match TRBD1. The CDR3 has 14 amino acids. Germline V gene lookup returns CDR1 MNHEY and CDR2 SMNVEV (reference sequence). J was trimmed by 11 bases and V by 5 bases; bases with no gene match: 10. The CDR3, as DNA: TGTGCCAGCAGTAAGCTGGGACAGGGGGCGAATAAGTACTTC. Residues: CASSKLGQGANKYF.

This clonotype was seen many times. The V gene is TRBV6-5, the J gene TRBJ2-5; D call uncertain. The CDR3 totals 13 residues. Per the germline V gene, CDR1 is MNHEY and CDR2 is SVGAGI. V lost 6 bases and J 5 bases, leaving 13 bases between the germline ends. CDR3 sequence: CASSRQPVETQYF. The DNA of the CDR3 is TGTGCCAGCAGCAGACAACCAGTTGAGACCCAGTACTTC.

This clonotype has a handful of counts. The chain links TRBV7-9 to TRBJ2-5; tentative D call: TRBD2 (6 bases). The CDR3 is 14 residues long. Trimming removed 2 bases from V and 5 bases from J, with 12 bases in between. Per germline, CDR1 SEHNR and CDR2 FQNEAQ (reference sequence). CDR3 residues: CASSLPAGRETQYF. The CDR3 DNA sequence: TGTGCCAGCAGCTTACCGGCAGGGAGGGAGACCCAGTACTTC.

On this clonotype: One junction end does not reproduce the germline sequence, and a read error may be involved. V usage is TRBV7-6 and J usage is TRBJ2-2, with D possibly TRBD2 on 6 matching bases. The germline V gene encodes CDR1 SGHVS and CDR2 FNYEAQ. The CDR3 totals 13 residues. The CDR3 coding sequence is TGTGCCAGCAGCGGAGGGAACACCGGGGGGCTGTTTTTT. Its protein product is CASSGGNTGGLFF. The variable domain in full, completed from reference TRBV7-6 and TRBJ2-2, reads GAGVSQSPRYKVTKRGQDVALRCDPISGHVSLYWYRQALGQGPEFLTYFNYEAQQDKSGLPNDRFSAERPEGSISTLTIQRTEQRDSAMYRCASSGGNTGGLFFGEGSRLTVL.

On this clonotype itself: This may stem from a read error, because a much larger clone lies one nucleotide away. CDR3 DNA sequence: TGTGCCAGCAGTTTTAGGGGATTAGCCAAAAACATTCGGTACTTC. This encodes CASSFRGLAKNIRYF. The chain employs TRBV28 and TRBJ2-4; tentative D call: TRBD1 (5 bases). CDR1 is MDHEN and CDR2 is SYDVKM in the germline V gene. This CDR3 spans 15 amino acids.